The 20 T cell receptor beta chains below come from one sample, sequenced in a study of cytomegalovirus exposure and HLA in healthy donors. Measured with immunoSEQ multiplex PCR; TCRdb has only the in-frame clones, and not every one. This table holds under 300,000 clones, around 85% found once. Sequencing input: PBMCs. These receptors came from a woman aged 25 to 45 in good health and CMV-seropositive.

The chain recombines TRBV4-1 with TRBJ2-5; a weak D match, TRBD2 (6 bases). This CDR3 is built from 14 residues. Germline V gene sequence: CDR1 MGHRA, CDR2 YSYEKL. V was clipped by 4 bases and J by 0 bases, with 9 bases between them. The DNA for the CDR3 is TGCGCCAGCAGCCGCGGGGTGGACCAAGAGACCCAGTACTTC. This translates into CASSRGVDQETQYF.

The V gene is TRBV7-8, the J gene TRBJ2-7, with TRBD2 as a possible D gene (6 bases). Trimming removed 5 bases at V and 0 bases at J, with 20 bases between. The CDR3 extends over 17 amino acids. Germline CDR1 SGHVS, CDR2 FQNEAQ. CDR3 bases: TGTGCCAGCAGCGTAGAGGGAGGATGGAGCAACTCCTACGAGCAGTACTTC. Encoded protein: CASSVEGGWSNSYEQYF.

The V call is TRBV19, the J call TRBJ1-5, with 10 positions matching TRBD1. The CDR3 is 16 residues long. Looked up from germline, CDR1 is LNHDA and CDR2 is SQIVND (reference sequence). The V segment lost 4 bases and the J segment 7 bases; nucleotides outside the gene matches: 10. The CDR3 loop is CASSTFPGQGNQPQHF. The CDR3 DNA sequence: TGTGCCAGTAGTACTTTCCCGGGACAGGGGAACCAGCCCCAGCATTTT.

This chain joins TRBV11-3 and TRBJ2-1; 7 positions match TRBD2. Trimming took 5 bases from V and 8 from J; bases not matched to a gene: 12. The CDR3 is 15 residues long. CDR1 is SGHNT and CDR2 is YENEEA in the germline V gene. DNA of the CDR3: TGTGCCAGCAGCGCCGGGACTACCCGGGGCGATGAGCAGTTCTTC. Translating gives CASSAGTTRGDEQFF.

The chain joins TRBV18 to TRBJ1-1, with TRBD1 matching over 7 bases. Germline V gene data show CDR1 as KGHSH and CDR2 as LQKENI. CDR3 length equals 15 residues. With V trimmed by 4 bases and J by 1 base, 6 bases remained unmatched. The CDR3 loop is CASSRGQVGNTEAFF. In DNA, the CDR3 is TGTGCCAGCTCACGAGGACAGGTTGGGAACACTGAAGCTTTCTTT.

The V gene is TRBV6-4, the J gene TRBJ1-5; 11 bases are shared with TRBD1. CDR1 is MRHNA, CDR2 SNTAGT, per germline. Losses at the gene ends were 6 bases for V and 4 bases for J; bases not matched to a gene: 5. This CDR3 region has 15 residues. CDR3 sequence: CASSPGQGGNQPQHF. The CDR3 DNA follows: TGTGCCAGCAGCCCGGGACAGGGGGGTAATCAGCCCCAGCATTTT.

The rearrangement uses TRBV30 and TRBJ2-7; 7 bases line up with TRBD2. The CDR3 runs to 11 residues. J lost 6 bases, V lost 4 bases, and 3 bases had no gene match. Germline-derived CDR1 and CDR2 are GTSNPN and SVGIG (reference sequence). The CDR3 spells CAWTWGGEQYF. The CDR3 nucleotides read TGTGCCTGGACTTGGGGGGGCGAGCAGTACTTC.

Of note for this clone: In the same sample, other DNA sequences code for this CDR3. The chain joins TRBV5-1 to TRBJ1-2, with 8 bases that match TRBD1. The J segment lost 2 bases and the V segment lost 4 bases, leaving 4 bases of the junction unmatched. CDR3 length: 14 amino acids. Germline V lookup: CDR1 SGHRS, CDR2 YFSETQ. CDR3 in DNA: TGCGCCAGCAGCCCCCGGACAGGGAACTATGGCTACACCTTC. The encoded protein is CASSPRTGNYGYTF.

J is TRBJ2-1 and V is TRBV4-1; 11 bases agree with TRBD2. Trimming at V came to 0 bases and at J to 3 bases, leaving 13 bases not matched to a gene. The V gene's germline CDR1 is MGHRA and CDR2 YSYEKL. This CDR3 comprises 20 residues. This chain's CDR3 is CASSQDGATSGKSVYNEQFF. The CDR3 nucleotides read TGCGCCAGCAGCCAAGATGGGGCGACTAGCGGGAAATCAGTCTACAATGAGCAGTTCTTC.

This clone turned up a few times. The chain joins TRBV25-1 to TRBJ2-7, with TRBD1 identical over 8 bases. This CDR3 spans 14 amino acids. Germline V gives CDR1 MGHDK, CDR2 SYGVNS. With 4 bases clipped from V and 1 base from J, the junction kept 3 bases outside the gene matches. The chain's CDR3 is CASSAGQGSYEQYF. As DNA, the CDR3 is TGTGCCAGCAGTGCCGGACAGGGTTCCTACGAGCAGTACTTC.

This clone is a singleton in its sample. The V and J genes are TRBV6-6 and TRBJ2-3; TRBD1 matches 10 bases. V was clipped by 2 bases and J by 1 base; unmatched bases: 0. This CDR3 is built from 15 residues. Germline CDR1 reads MNHNY; CDR2 reads SVGAGI (reference sequence). The CDR3 nucleotides read TGTGCCAGCAGTTACGGGACAGGGGGCACAGATACGCAGTATTTT. Its translation: CASSYGTGGTDTQYF.

The V gene is TRBV29-1, the J gene TRBJ1-1; D gene uncertain. The V and J ends lost 4 bases and 1 base respectively, with 10 bases between them. There are 13 residues in the CDR3. The V gene's germline CDR1 is SQVTM and CDR2 ANQGSEA. The CDR3 region is CSVVYIQNTEAFF. For the CDR3, the DNA is TGCAGCGTTGTGTACATTCAGAACACTGAAGCTTTCTTT.

CDR3 DNA: TGTGCCAGCGCCGGGACTAGCTACAATGAGCAGTTCTTC. Its protein product is CASAGTSYNEQFF. The chain links TRBV25-1 to TRBJ2-1; 8 positions match TRBD2. Unmatched junction bases numbered 3, after V lost 8 bases and J lost 3 bases. CDR3 length equals 13 residues. In germline, CDR1 is MGHDK, CDR2 SYGVNS. Full variable domain (rest looked up from reference TRBV25-1 and TRBJ2-1): EADIYQTPRYLVIGTGKKITLECSQTMGHDKMYWYQQDPGMELHLIHYSYGVNSTEKGDLSSESTVSRIRTEHFPLTLESARPSHTSQYLCASAGTSYNEQFFGPGTRLTVL.

The chain has TRBV5-1 and TRBJ2-5; maybe TRBD1 (5 bases). The V and J ends lost 1 base and 4 bases respectively, with 8 bases between them. This CDR3 spans 13 amino acids. CDR1 is SGHRS and CDR2 is YFSETQ in the germline V gene. CDR3 bases: TGCGCCAGCAGCTTGTGGCAGGGAGAGACCCAGTACTTC. Translation gives CASSLWQGETQYF.

This clone showed up just once. The V call is TRBV19, the J call TRBJ2-1; 7 positions agree with TRBD2. The CDR3 loop spans 11 amino acids. Germline trimming cut 8 bases from V and 12 bases from J; bases unmatched to any gene: 7. CDR1 LNHDA and CDR2 SQIVND come from the germline V gene (reference sequence). The CDR3 protein is CASPTSEGQFF. The CDR3 coding sequence is TGTGCCAGTCCTACTAGCGAGGGGCAGTTCTTC.

The chain has TRBV5-1 and TRBJ1-1; D gene ambiguous. Germline lookup yields CDR1 SGHRS and CDR2 YFSETQ. This CDR3 comprises 15 residues. V lost 4 bases, J lost 5 bases, and 18 bases lay in between. The CDR3 protein is CASSPRTEVPTEAFF. In nucleotides, the CDR3 is TGCGCCAGCAGCCCTCGGACGGAGGTACCGACTGAAGCTTTCTTT.

The V gene is TRBV4-1, the J gene TRBJ2-2; D gene ambiguous. The CDR3 loop spans 15 amino acids. CDR1 and CDR2 from the germline V gene are MGHRA and YSYEKL. V was clipped by 2 bases and J by 1 base, with 8 bases between them. In DNA form, the CDR3 reads TGCGCCAGCAGCCAAATGTATCTGAACACCGGGGAGCTGTTTTTT. Protein: CASSQMYLNTGELFF.

In this sample, this clone turned up once. One end of the junction is discordant with germline, which a read error may explain. This chain connects TRBV7-7 to TRBJ1-4; D uncertain. Germline V gene data show CDR1 as SSHAT and CDR2 as FNYEAQ (reference sequence). The CDR3 contains 13 residues. CDR3 sequence: CASSFSAGEKLFF. In DNA form, the CDR3 reads TGTGCTAGCAGCTTTTCCGCGGGTGAAAAACTGTTTTTT.

The V call is TRBV2, the J call TRBJ1-5; TRBD1 might be the D (5 bases). V dropped 6 bases and J dropped 3 bases, with 12 bases sitting between them. The CDR3 has 14 amino acids. CDR1 is SNHLY and CDR2 is FYNNEI in the germline V gene. The CDR3 sequence: CASRGDSPNQPQHF. The CDR3, as DNA: TGTGCCAGCAGAGGAGACAGTCCCAATCAGCCCCAGCATTTT.

The V gene is TRBV29-1, the J gene TRBJ2-1; tentative D call: TRBD2 (6 bases). Per germline, CDR1 SQVTM and CDR2 ANQGSEA. V lost 3 bases and J lost 0, with 9 bases in between. The CDR3 contains 14 residues. CDR3 in DNA: TGCAGCGTTGACGCGGGACCCTCCTACAATGAGCAGTTCTTC. It encodes CSVDAGPSYNEQFF.